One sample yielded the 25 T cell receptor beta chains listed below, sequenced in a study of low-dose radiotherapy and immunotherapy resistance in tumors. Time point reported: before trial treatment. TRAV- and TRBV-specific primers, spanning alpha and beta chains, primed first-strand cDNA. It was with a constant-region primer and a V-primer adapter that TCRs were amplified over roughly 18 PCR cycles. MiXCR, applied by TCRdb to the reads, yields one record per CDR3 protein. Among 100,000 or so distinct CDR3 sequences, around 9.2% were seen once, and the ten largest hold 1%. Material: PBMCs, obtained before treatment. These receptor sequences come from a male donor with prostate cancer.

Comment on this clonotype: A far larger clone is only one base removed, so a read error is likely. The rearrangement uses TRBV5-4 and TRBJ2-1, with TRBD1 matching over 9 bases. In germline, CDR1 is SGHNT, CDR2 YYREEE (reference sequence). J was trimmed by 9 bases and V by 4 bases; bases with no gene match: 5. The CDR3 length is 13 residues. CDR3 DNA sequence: TGTGCCAGCAGCAGACAGGGGGACGGTGAGCAGTTCTTC. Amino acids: CASSRQGDGEQFF. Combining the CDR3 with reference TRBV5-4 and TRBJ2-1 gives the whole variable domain ETGVTQSPTHLIKTRGQQVTLRCSSQSGHNTVSWYQQALGQGPQFIFQYYREEENGRGNFPPRFSGLQFPNYSSELNVNALELDDSALYLCASSRQGDGEQFFGPGTRLTVL.

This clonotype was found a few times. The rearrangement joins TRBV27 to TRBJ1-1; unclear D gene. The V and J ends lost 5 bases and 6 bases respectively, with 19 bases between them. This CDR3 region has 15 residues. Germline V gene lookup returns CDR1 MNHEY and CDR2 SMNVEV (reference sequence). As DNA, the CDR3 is TGTGCCAGCAGTACTTTGTTCCTTTCCAAGCCTGAAGCTTTCTTT. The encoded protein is CASSTLFLSKPEAFF.

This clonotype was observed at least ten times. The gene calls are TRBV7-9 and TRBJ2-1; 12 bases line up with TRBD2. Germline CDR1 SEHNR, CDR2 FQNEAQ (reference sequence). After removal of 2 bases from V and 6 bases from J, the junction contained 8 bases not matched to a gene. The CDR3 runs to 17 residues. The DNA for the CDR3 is TGTGCCAGCAGCTTAAGTACTAGCGGGAGGTATTTCAATGAGCAGTTCTTC. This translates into CASSLSTSGRYFNEQFF.

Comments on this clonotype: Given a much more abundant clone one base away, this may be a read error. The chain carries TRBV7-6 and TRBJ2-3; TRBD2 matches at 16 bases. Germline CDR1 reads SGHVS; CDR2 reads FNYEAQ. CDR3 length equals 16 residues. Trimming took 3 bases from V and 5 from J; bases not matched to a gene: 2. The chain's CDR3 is CASSLGLAGGLDTQYF. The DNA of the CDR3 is TGTGCCAGCAGCTTGGGACTAGCGGGAGGGCTAGATACGCAGTATTTT.

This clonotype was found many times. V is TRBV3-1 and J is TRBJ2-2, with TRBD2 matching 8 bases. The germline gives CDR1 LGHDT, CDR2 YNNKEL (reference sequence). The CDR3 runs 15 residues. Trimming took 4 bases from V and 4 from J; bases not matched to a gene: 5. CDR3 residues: CASSPGLGTTGELFF. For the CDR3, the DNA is TGTGCCAGCAGCCCGGGACTAGGTACCACCGGGGAGCTGTTTTTT.

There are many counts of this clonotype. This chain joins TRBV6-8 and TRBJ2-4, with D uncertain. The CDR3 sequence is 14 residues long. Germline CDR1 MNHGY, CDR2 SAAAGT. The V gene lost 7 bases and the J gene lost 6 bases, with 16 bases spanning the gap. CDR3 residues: CASKGQEALNIQYF. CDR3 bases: TGTGCCAGCAAGGGCCAAGAGGCTCTAAACATTCAGTACTTC.

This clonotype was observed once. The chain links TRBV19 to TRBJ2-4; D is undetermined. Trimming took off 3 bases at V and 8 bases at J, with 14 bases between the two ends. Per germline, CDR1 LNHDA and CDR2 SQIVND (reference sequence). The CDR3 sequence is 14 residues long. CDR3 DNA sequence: TGTGCCAGTAGTATCGGGCTAGGCTGGGACATTCAGTACTTC. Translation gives CASSIGLGWDIQYF.

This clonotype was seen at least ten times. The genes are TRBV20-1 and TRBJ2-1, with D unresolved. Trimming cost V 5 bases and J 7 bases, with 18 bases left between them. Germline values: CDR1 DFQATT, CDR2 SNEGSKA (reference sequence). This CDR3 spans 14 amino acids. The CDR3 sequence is CSAHPGELGNEQFF. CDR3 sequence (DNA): TGCAGTGCTCATCCCGGAGAGTTGGGGAATGAGCAGTTCTTC.

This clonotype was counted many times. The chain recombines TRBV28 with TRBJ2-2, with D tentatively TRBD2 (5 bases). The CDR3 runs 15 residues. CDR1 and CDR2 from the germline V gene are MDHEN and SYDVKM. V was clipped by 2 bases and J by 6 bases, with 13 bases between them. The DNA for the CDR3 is TGTGCCAGCAGTTTACCGGGGAGCCGGGCCGGGGAGCTGTTTTTT. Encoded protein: CASSLPGSRAGELFF.

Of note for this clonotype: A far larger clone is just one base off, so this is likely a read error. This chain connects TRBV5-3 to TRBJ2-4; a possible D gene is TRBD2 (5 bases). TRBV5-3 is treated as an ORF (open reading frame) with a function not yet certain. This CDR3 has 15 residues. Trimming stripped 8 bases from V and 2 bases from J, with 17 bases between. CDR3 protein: CASSEEVQTKNIQYF. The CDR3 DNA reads TGTGCCAGCAGTGAGGAGGTTCAGACCAAAAACATTCAGTACTTC.

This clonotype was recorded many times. DNA of the CDR3: TGTGCCATCAGTGCCGGTAGCGGGAGCAATGAGCAGTTCTTC. It encodes CAISAGSGSNEQFF. The J gene is TRBJ2-1, the V gene TRBV10-3; 9 bases line up with TRBD2. The CDR3 has 14 amino acids. The junction had 4 bases not matched to a gene; V was cut back by 4 bases and J by 6 bases. In germline, CDR1 is ENHRY, CDR2 SYGVKD.

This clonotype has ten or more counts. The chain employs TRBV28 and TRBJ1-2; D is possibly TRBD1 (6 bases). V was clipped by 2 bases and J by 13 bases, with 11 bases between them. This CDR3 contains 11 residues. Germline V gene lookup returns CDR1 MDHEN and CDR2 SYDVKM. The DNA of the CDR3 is TGTGCCAGCAGTTTAGTTGGGGGCCTCACCTTC. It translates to CASSLVGGLTF.

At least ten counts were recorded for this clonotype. CDR3 nucleotide sequence: TGTGCCAGCAGCTTAGCGCAAGGGGGCCACTATGGCTACACCTTC. This gives the protein CASSLAQGGHYGYTF. V gene TRBV7-2 combines with J gene TRBJ1-2, with 7 bases that match TRBD1. The CDR3 contains 15 residues. Germline V CDR1 and CDR2: SGHTA, FQGNSA. V was pared by 0 bases and J by 3 bases, with 4 bases of the junction left unmatched.

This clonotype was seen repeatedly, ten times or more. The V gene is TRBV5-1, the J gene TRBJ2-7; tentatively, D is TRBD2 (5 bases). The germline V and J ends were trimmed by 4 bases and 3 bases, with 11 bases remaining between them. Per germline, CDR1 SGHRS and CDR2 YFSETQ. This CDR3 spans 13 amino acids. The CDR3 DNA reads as TGCGCCAGCAGCGTGGACTTACTCTACGAGCAGTACTTC. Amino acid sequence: CASSVDLLYEQYF.

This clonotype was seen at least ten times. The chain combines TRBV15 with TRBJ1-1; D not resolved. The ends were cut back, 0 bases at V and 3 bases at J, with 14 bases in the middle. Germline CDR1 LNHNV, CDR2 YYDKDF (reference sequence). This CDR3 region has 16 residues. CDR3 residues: CATSRELGIGDTEAFF. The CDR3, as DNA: TGTGCCACCAGCAGAGAATTGGGGATTGGGGACACTGAAGCTTTCTTT.

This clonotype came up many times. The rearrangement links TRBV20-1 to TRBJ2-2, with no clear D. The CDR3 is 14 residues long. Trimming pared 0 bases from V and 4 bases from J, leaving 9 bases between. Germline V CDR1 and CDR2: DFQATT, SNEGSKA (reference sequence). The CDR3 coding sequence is TGCAGTGCTAGAGATCGTAGTACCACCGGGGAGCTGTTTTTT. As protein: CSARDRSTTGELFF.

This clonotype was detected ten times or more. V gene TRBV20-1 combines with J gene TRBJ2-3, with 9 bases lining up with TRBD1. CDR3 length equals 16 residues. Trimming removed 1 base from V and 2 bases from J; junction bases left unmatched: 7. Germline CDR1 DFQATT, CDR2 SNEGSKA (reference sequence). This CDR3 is CSARGDRGGTTDTQYF. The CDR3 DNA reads TGCAGTGCTAGAGGTGACAGGGGGGGAACCACAGATACGCAGTATTTT.

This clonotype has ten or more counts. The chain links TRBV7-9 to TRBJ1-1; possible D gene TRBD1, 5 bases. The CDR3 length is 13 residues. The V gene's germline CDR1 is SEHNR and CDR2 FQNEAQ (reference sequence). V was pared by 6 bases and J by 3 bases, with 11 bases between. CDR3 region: CASRLGGDTEAFF. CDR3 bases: TGTGCCAGCAGGCTGGGAGGGGACACTGAAGCTTTCTTT.

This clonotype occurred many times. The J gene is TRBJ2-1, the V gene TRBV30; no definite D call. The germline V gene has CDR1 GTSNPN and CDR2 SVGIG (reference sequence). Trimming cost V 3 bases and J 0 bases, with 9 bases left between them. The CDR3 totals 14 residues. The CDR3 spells CAWSPVSSYNEQFF. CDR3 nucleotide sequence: TGTGCCTGGAGCCCCGTTAGCTCCTACAATGAGCAGTTCTTC.

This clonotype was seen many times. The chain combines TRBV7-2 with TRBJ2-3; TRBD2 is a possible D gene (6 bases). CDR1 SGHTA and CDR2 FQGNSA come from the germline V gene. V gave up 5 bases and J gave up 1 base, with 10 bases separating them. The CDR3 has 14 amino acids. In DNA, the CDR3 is TGTGCCAGCAGCCTCTCGGGGGGCACAGATACGCAGTATTTT. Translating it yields CASSLSGGTDTQYF.

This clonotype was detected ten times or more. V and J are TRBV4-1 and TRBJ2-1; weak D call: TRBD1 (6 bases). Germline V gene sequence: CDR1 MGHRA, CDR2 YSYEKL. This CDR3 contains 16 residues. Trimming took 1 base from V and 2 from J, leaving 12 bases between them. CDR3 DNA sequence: TGCGCCAGCAGCCAAGGGTTAACAGGGCCCTACAATGAGCAGTTCTTC. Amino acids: CASSQGLTGPYNEQFF.

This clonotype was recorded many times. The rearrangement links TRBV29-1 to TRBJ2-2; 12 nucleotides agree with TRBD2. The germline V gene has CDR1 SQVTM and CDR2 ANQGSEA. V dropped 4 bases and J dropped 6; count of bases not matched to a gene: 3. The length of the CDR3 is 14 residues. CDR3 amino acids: CSVASGRAAGELFF. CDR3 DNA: TGCAGCGTTGCTAGCGGGAGGGCCGCCGGGGAGCTGTTTTTT.

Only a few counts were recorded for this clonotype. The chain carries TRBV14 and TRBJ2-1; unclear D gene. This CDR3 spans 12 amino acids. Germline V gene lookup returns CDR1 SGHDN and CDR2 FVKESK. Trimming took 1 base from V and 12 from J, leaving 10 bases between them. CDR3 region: CASSQVGPRQFF. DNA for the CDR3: TGTGCCAGCAGCCAAGTGGGCCCTCGGCAGTTCTTC.

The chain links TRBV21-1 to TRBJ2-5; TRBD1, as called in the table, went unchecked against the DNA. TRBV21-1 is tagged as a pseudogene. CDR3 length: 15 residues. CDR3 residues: CASSIRGDSQETQYF. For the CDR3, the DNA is TGTGCCAGCAGCATAAGGGGAGACAGCCAAGAGACCCAGTACTTC.

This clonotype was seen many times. The CDR3 loop is CASSQAAGVTGELFF. The CDR3 nucleotides are TGTGCCAGCAGCCAGGCGGCAGGGGTCACCGGGGAGCTGTTTTTT. V gene TRBV5-4 combines with J gene TRBJ2-2, with a possible D match to TRBD1 (6 bases). This CDR3 is built from 15 residues. Per the germline V gene, CDR1 is SGHNT and CDR2 is YYREEE (reference sequence). Trimming shortened V by 4 bases and J by 4 bases, and 14 bases separated the two germline ends.